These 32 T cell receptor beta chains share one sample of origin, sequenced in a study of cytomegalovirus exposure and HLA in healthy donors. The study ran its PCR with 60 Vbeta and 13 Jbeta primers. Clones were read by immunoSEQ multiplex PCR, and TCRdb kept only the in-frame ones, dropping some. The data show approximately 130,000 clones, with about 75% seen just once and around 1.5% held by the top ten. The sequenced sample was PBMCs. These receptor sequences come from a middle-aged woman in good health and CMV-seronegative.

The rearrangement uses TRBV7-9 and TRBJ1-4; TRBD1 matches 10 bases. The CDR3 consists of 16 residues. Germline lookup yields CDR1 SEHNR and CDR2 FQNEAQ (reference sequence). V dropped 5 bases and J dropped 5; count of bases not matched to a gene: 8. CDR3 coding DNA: TGTGCCAGCAGCCTGGGACAGGGGAGGGGGAATGAAAAACTGTTTTTT. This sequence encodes CASSLGQGRGNEKLFF. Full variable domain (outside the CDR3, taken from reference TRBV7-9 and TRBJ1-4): DTGVSQNPRHKITKRGQNVTFRCDPISEHNRLYWYRQTLGQGPEFLTYFQNEAQLEKSRLLSDRFSAERPKGSFSTLEIQRTEQGDSAMYLCASSLGQGRGNEKLFFGSGTQLSVL.

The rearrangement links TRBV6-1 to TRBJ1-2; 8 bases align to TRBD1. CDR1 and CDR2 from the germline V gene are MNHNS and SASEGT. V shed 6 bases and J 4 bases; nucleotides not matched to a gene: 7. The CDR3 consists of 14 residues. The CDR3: CASREAQGAYGYTF. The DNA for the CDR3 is TGTGCCAGCAGGGAGGCCCAGGGGGCCTATGGCTACACCTTC.

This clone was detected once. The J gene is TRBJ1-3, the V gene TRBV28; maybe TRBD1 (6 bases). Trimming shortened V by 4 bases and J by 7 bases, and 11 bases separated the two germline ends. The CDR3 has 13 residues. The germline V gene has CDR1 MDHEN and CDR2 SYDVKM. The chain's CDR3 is CASSSGVFNTIYF. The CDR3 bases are TGTGCCAGCAGTTCAGGGGTGTTCAACACCATATATTTT.

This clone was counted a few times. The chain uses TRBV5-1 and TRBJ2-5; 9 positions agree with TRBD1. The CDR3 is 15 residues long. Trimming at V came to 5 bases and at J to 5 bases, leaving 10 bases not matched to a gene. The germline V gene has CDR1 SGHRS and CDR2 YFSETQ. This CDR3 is CASRVGQGQWETQYF. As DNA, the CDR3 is TGCGCCAGCAGAGTTGGACAGGGGCAATGGGAGACCCAGTACTTC.

CDR3 in DNA: TGTGCCAGCAGCTTGGGGGGACAGGGCTATGGCTACACCTTC. It encodes CASSLGGQGYGYTF. This rearrangement joins TRBV5-4 to TRBJ1-2; TRBD1 aligns across 9 bases. V shed 0 bases and J 4 bases; nucleotides not matched to a gene: 1. The CDR3 is made up of 14 amino acids. CDR1 and CDR2 from the germline V gene are SGHNT and YYREEE (reference sequence).

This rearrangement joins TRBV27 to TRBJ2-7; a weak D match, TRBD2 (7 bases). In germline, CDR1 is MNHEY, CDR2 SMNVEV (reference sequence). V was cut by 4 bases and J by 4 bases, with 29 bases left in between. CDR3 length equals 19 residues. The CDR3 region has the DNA TGTGCCAGCAGTTCTACTGGGGGGGGCCATACATCCCCCCTATACGAGCAGTACTTC. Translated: CASSSTGGGHTSPLYEQYF.

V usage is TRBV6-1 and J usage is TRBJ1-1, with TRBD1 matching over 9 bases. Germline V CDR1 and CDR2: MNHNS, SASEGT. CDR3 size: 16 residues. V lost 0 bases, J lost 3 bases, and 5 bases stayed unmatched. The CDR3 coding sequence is TGTGCCAGCAGTGAAGCGGGGACAGGGTTGGACACTGAAGCTTTCTTT. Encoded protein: CASSEAGTGLDTEAFF.

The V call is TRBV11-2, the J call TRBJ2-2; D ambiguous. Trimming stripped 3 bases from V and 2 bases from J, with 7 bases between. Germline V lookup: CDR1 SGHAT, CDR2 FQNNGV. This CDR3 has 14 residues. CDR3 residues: CASSLRRNTGELFF. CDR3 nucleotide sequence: TGTGCCAGCAGCTTGAGGCGTAACACCGGGGAGCTGTTTTTT.

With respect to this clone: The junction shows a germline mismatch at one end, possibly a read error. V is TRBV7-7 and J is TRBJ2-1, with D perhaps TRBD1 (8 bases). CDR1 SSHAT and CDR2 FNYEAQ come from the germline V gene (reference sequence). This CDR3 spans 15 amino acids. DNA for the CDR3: TGTGCTAGCAGCCGATACAGGGGGGGTAACAATGAGCAGTTCTTC. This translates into CASSRYRGGNNEQFF.

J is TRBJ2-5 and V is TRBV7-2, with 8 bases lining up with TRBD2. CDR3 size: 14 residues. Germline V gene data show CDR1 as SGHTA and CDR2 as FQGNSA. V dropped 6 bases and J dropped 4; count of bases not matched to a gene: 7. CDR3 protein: CASSPGGRGETQYF. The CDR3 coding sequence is TGTGCCAGCAGTCCGGGGGGGCGGGGAGAGACCCAGTACTTC.

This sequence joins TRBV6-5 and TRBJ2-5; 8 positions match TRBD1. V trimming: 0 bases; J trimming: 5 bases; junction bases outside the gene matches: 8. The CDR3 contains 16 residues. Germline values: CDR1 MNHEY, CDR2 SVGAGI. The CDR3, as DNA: TGTGCCAGCAGTTACTCGAACAGGGGGTCTATGGAGACCCAGTACTTC. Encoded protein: CASSYSNRGSMETQYF.

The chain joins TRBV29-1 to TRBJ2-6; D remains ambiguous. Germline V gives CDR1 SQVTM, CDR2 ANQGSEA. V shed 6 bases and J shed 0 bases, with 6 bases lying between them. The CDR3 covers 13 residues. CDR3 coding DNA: TGCAGCGTAGTCAGCTCTGGGGCCAACGTCCTGACTTTC. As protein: CSVVSSGANVLTF.

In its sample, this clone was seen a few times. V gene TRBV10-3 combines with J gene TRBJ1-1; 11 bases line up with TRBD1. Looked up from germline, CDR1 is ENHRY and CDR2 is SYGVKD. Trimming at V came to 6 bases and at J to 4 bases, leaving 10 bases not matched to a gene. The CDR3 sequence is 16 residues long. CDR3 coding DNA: TGTGCCATCAGCACCGGACAGGGGGCGTACACCACTGAAGCTTTCTTT. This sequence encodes CAISTGQGAYTTEAFF.

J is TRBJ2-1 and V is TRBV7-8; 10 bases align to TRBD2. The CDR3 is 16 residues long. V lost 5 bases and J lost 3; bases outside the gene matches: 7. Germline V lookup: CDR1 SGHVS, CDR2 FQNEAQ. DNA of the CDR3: TGTGCCAGCAGCCCGAGCGGGGGGGCCTTCTACAATGAGCAGTTCTTC. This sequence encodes CASSPSGGAFYNEQFF.

DNA for the CDR3: TGTGCCAGCAGCGTCAGGGAGAACACTGAAGCTTTCTTT. Protein: CASSVRENTEAFF. The chain combines TRBV7-3 with TRBJ1-1; weak D call: TRBD1 (5 bases). With 5 bases removed from V and 1 base from J, the gap between germline ends came to 8 bases. The CDR3 runs 13 residues. CDR1 and CDR2 from the germline V gene are SGHTA and FQGTGA.

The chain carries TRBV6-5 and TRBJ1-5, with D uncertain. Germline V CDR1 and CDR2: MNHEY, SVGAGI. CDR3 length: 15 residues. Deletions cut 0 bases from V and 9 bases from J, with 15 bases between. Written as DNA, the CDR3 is TGTGCCAGCAGTTACTCGGGCCCTTTCGGTGCGCCCCAGCATTTT. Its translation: CASSYSGPFGAPQHF.

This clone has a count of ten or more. The CDR3 protein is CASRQGDTEAFF. As DNA, the CDR3 is TGTGCCAGTAGGCAAGGGGACACTGAAGCTTTCTTT. V gene TRBV19 combines with J gene TRBJ1-1, with D perhaps TRBD1 (5 bases). Trimming removed 6 bases at V and 3 bases at J, with 8 bases between. CDR1 and CDR2 (germline): LNHDA, SQIVND (reference sequence). CDR3 length: 12 residues.

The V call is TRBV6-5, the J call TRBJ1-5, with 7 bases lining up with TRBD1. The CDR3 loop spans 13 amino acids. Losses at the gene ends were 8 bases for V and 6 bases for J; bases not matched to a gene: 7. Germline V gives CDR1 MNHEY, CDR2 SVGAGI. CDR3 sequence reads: CASALQGRQPQHF. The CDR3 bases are TGTGCCAGCGCGTTACAGGGGCGTCAGCCCCAGCATTTT.

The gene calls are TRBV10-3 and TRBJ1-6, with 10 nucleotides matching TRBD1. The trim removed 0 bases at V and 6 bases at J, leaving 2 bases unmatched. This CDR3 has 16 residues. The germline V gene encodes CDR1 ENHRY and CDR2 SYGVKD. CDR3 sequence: CAISESGTGVNSPLHF. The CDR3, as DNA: TGTGCCATCAGTGAGTCGGGGACAGGGGTTAATTCACCCCTCCACTTT.

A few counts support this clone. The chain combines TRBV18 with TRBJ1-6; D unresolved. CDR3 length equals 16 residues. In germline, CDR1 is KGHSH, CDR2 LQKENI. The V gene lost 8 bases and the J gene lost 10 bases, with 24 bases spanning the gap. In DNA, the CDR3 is TGTGCCAGCACTTCAGCACTAAGGGAGGGAAGCTCACCCCTCCACTTT. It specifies CASTSALREGSSPLHF.

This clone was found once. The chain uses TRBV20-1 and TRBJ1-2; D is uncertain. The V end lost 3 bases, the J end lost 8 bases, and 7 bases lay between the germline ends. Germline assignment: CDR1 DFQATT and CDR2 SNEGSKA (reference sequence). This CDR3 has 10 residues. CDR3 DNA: TGCAGTGCTAGGGAGAGCGGCTACACCTTC. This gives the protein CSARESGYTF.

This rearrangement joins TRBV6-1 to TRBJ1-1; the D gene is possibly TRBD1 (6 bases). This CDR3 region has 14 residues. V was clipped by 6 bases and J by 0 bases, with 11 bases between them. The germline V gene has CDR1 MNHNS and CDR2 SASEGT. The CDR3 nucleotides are TGTGCCAGCAGACCAGGGGCCCTGAACACTGAAGCTTTCTTT. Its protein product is CASRPGALNTEAFF.

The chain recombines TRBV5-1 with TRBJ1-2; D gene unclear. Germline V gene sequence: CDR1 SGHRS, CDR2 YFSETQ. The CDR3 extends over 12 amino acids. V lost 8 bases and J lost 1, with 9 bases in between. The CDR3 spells CASSYSNYGYTF. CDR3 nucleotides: TGCGCCAGTTCCTACAGTAACTATGGCTACACCTTC.

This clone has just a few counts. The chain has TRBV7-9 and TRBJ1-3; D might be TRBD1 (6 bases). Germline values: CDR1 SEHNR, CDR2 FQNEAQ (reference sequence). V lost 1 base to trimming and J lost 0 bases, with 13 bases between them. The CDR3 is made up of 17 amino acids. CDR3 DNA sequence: TGTGCCAGCAGCTTAGGCGACAGGTTCCGCTCTGGAAACACCATATATTTT. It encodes CASSLGDRFRSGNTIYF.

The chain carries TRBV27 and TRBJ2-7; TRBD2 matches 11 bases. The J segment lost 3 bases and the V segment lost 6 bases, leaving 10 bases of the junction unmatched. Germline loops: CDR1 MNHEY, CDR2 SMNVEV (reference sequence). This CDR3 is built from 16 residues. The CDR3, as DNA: TGTGCCAGCAGGCCCGTAACTAGCGGGGGCCACTACGAGCAGTACTTC. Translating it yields CASRPVTSGGHYEQYF.

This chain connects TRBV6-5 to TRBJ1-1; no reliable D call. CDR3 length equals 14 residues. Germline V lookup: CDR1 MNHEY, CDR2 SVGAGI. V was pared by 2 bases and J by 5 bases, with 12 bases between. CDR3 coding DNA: TGTGCCAGCAGTTACGAGAGGAAGAAGACTGAAGCTTTCTTT. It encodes CASSYERKKTEAFF.

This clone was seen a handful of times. This CDR3 reads CASSLTKTGELFF. In DNA, the CDR3 is TGTGCCAGCAGCCTAACCAAAACCGGGGAGCTGTTTTTT. This chain connects TRBV7-8 to TRBJ2-2, with D hard to call. The CDR3 extends over 13 amino acids. V dropped 5 bases and J dropped 5 bases, with 9 bases sitting between them. The germline gives CDR1 SGHVS, CDR2 FQNEAQ.

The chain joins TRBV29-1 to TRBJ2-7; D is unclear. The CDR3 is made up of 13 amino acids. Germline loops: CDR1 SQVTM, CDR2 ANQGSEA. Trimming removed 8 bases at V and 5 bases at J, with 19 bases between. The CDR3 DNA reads TGCAGCTTCCGAGGTTGGGTTACCCACGAGCAGTACTTC. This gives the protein CSFRGWVTHEQYF.

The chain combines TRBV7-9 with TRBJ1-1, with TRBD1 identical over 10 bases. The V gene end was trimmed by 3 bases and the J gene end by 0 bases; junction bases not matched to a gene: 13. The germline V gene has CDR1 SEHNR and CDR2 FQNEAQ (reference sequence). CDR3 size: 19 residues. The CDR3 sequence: CASSFPIGTGAAMNTEAFF. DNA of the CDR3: TGTGCCAGCAGCTTCCCAATCGGGACAGGGGCCGCGATGAACACTGAAGCTTTCTTT.

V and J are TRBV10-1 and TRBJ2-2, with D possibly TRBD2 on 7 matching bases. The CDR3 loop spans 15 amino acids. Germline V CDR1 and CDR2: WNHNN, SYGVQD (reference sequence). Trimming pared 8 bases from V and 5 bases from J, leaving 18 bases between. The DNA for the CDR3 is TGCGCCAGCGGGACTGGGGGGGCGCGGACCGGGGAGCTGTTTTTT. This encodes CASGTGGARTGELFF.

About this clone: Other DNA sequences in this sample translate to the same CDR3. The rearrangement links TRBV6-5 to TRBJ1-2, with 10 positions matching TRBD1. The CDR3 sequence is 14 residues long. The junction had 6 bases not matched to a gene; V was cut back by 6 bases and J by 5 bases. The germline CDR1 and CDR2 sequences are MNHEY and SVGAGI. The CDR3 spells CASSPDRGSYGYTF. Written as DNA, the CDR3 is TGTGCCAGCAGCCCGGACAGGGGGAGTTATGGCTACACCTTC.

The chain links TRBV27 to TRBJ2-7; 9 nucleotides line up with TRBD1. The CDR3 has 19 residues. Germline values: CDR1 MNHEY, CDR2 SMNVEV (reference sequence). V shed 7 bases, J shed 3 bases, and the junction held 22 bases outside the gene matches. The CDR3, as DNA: TGTGCCAGCAACCTACCCCCTCCGGGACAGGGAAAAAGGTTCTACGAGCAGTACTTC. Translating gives CASNLPPPGQGKRFYEQYF.